The 27 T cell receptor beta chains below were found in one sample sequenced in a study of cytomegalovirus exposure and HLA in healthy donors. Vbeta (60) and Jbeta (13) primers were used in the PCR. Profiled with immunoSEQ multiplex PCR; TCRdb holds only in-frame clones, not every one. Of more than 130,000 clones in the sample, just under 80% were seen once. What was sequenced was PBMCs. All receptors come from a young man in good health and CMV-seronegative.

The CDR3 DNA reads as TGTGCCTGGAGTTCTAGCGAAACTGAGCAGTTCTTC. It yields the protein CAWSSSETEQFF. The rearrangement uses TRBV30 and TRBJ2-1; TRBD2 might be the D (6 bases). The CDR3 covers 12 residues. Germline values: CDR1 GTSNPN, CDR2 SVGIG (reference sequence). With 2 bases removed from V and 9 bases from J, the gap between germline ends came to 11 bases.

This clone has a handful of counts. The chain combines TRBV6-6 with TRBJ1-1; TRBD1 is a possible D gene (6 bases). Germline V gene sequence: CDR1 MNHNY, CDR2 SVGAGI (reference sequence). Between the trimmed V and J ends, which lost 2 bases and 1 base, there was a span of 14 bases. The CDR3 is 16 residues long. In nucleotides, the CDR3 is TGTGCCAGCAGTTACGAAACCATGACAGGGAACACTGAAGCTTTCTTT. Amino acid sequence: CASSYETMTGNTEAFF.

The chain joins TRBV6-6 to TRBJ1-6; 12 bases align to TRBD1. The J segment lost 6 bases and the V segment lost 6 bases, leaving 6 bases of the junction unmatched. CDR3 length: 16 residues. Germline CDR1 reads MNHNY; CDR2 reads SVGAGI (reference sequence). CDR3 residues: CASSLGQGASNSPLHF. CDR3 nucleotides: TGTGCCAGCAGCTTGGGACAGGGGGCTAGTAATTCACCCCTCCACTTT.

The V and J genes are TRBV18 and TRBJ1-2, with 7 bases matching TRBD1. This CDR3 is 15 amino acids long. Losses at the gene ends were 3 bases for V and 4 bases for J; bases not matched to a gene: 8. Germline V lookup: CDR1 KGHSH, CDR2 LQKENI. This CDR3 reads CASSPDNRGIYGYTF. The DNA of the CDR3 is TGTGCCAGCTCACCCGATAACAGGGGAATCTATGGCTACACCTTC.

In its sample, this clone was seen once. The V call is TRBV6-6, the J call TRBJ1-2; no clear D gene. Germline V lookup: CDR1 MNHNY, CDR2 SVGAGI (reference sequence). Trimming removed 0 bases at V and 2 bases at J, with 13 bases between. The CDR3 consists of 16 residues. In DNA, the CDR3 is TGTGCCAGCAGTTACTCTCCACAAGCGGGAAACTATGGCTACACCTTC. Protein: CASSYSPQAGNYGYTF.

A note on this clone: One junction end disagrees with the germline gene, perhaps due to a read error. This chain joins TRBV5-1 and TRBJ2-7, with 11 bases aligning to TRBD1. Looked up from germline, CDR1 is SGHRS and CDR2 is YFSETQ. The CDR3 loop spans 16 amino acids. The DNA of the CDR3 is TGCGCCAGCAGCCTAACGGACAGGGGGCCAGGATACGATCAGTACTTC. Translation: CASSLTDRGPGYDQYF.

This chain links TRBV7-6 with TRBJ2-1; 7 nucleotides align to TRBD1. J gave up 3 bases and V 5 bases, and 13 bases lay outside the gene matches. The CDR3 length is 17 residues. CDR1 and CDR2 from the germline V gene are SGHVS and FNYEAQ. This CDR3 is CASSLLPGTDNYNEQFF. In nucleotides, the CDR3 is TGTGCCAGCAGCCTCCTTCCCGGGACAGACAACTACAATGAGCAGTTCTTC.

The chain is built from TRBV2 and TRBJ2-7, with TRBD2 identical over 9 bases. With V trimmed by 10 bases and J by 5 bases, 12 bases remained unmatched. CDR1 is SNHLY and CDR2 is FYNNEI in the germline V gene. This CDR3 contains 14 residues. As DNA, the CDR3 is TGTGCCATTTTAAGCGGGAGGCCCTCAAACGAGCAGTACTTC. Its translation is CAILSGRPSNEQYF.

This clone was observed a single time. The gene calls are TRBV27 and TRBJ2-7, with D perhaps matching TRBD2 (6 bases). Deletions cut 5 bases from V and 3 bases from J, with 17 bases between. Per the germline V gene, CDR1 is MNHEY and CDR2 is SMNVEV (reference sequence). The CDR3 has 15 amino acids. CDR3 region: CASSPRGSGIYEQYF. CDR3 DNA sequence: TGTGCCAGCAGTCCCCGGGGGTCAGGGATCTACGAGCAGTACTTC.

The V call is TRBV18, the J call TRBJ1-1; D not resolved. This CDR3 contains 13 residues. The V end was cut by 1 base, the J end by 4 bases, with 7 bases between. The germline CDR1 and CDR2 sequences are KGHSH and LQKENI. CDR3 in amino acids: CASSPQEGTEAFF. CDR3 coding DNA: TGTGCCAGCTCACCACAGGAGGGCACTGAAGCTTTCTTT. The full variable domain, rest sourced from reference TRBV18 and TRBJ1-1, is NAGVMQNPRHLVRRRGQEARLRCSPMKGHSHVYWYRQLPEEGLKFMVYLQKENIIDESGMPKERFSAEFPKEGPSILRIQQVVRGDSAAYFCASSPQEGTEAFFGQGTRLTVV.

The J gene is TRBJ2-7, the V gene TRBV9, with a weak D call TRBD2 (6 bases). Germline V lookup: CDR1 SGDLS, CDR2 YYNGEE. The V end was cut by 0 bases, the J end by 9 bases, with 13 bases between. This CDR3 region has 13 residues. As DNA, the CDR3 is TGTGCCAGCAGCGTAGTCGCGGGGCAGACGCAGTACTTC. It encodes CASSVVAGQTQYF. The complete variable domain, with remaining parts taken from reference TRBV9 and TRBJ2-7, reads DSGVTQTPKHLITATGQRVTLRCSPRSGDLSVYWYQQSLDQGLQFLIQYYNGEERAKGNILERFSAQQFPDLHSELNLSSLELGDSALYFCASSVVAGQTQYFGPGTRLTVT.

The chain recombines TRBV10-3 with TRBJ2-1, with TRBD2 identical over 10 bases. The CDR3 is 17 residues long. The ends lost 0 bases at V and 5 bases at J; junction bases unmatched: 7. In germline, CDR1 is ENHRY, CDR2 SYGVKD. This chain's CDR3 is CAISESIGLAENNEQFF. The CDR3 DNA follows: TGTGCCATCAGTGAGTCCATCGGACTAGCGGAAAACAATGAGCAGTTCTTC.

The chain recombines TRBV2 with TRBJ1-1; weak D call: TRBD1 (5 bases). Between the trimmed V and J ends, which lost 5 bases and 6 bases, there was a span of 13 bases. There are 13 residues in the CDR3. Germline loops: CDR1 SNHLY, CDR2 FYNNEI. This CDR3 is CASSRQSLAEAFF. The CDR3 coding sequence is TGTGCCAGCAGTAGACAGAGTCTCGCTGAAGCTTTCTTT.

Turning to this clone: A junction boundary mismatches the germline segment, possibly from a read error. The V gene is TRBV19, the J gene TRBJ2-1, with 8 bases matching TRBD1. The germline V gene has CDR1 LNHDA and CDR2 SQIVND (reference sequence). CDR3 length: 13 amino acids. CDR3: CASSPRTGNGQFF. As DNA, the CDR3 is TGTGCCAGTAGTCCTAGGACAGGGAATGGGCAGTTCTTC.

V gene TRBV27 combines with J gene TRBJ2-3, with TRBD2 matching 10 bases. The CDR3 totals 15 residues. J gave up 2 bases and V 3 bases, and 2 bases lay outside the gene matches. Germline V gene data show CDR1 as MNHEY and CDR2 as SMNVEV (reference sequence). Here the CDR3 reads CASSLGTSVTDTQYF. In DNA form, the CDR3 reads TGTGCCAGCAGTTTGGGGACTAGCGTCACAGATACGCAGTATTTT.

This chain joins TRBV5-4 and TRBJ2-1; no clear D gene. CDR1 is SGHNT and CDR2 is YYREEE in the germline V gene (reference sequence). The germline V and J ends were trimmed by 1 base and 7 bases, with 15 bases remaining between them. The CDR3 sequence is 15 residues long. For the CDR3, the DNA is TGTGCCAGCAGCTTGTCGGAGAATCACAAAAATGAGCAGTTCTTC. This codes for CASSLSENHKNEQFF.

This clone came up a few times. This chain connects TRBV28 to TRBJ2-2, with 8 bases lining up with TRBD1. The CDR3 has 16 amino acids. V trimming: 9 bases; J trimming: 1 base; junction bases outside the gene matches: 10. CDR1 is MDHEN and CDR2 is SYDVKM in the germline V gene. The CDR3 here is CASSPGTGENTGELFF. CDR3 nucleotides: TGTGCCAGTAGCCCCGGGACAGGCGAGAACACCGGGGAGCTGTTTTTT.

The chain carries TRBV2 and TRBJ1-5, with TRBD1 matching over 10 bases. CDR1 and CDR2 from the germline V gene are SNHLY and FYNNEI. The CDR3 runs 15 residues. The junction had 3 bases not matched to a gene; V was cut back by 3 bases and J by 4 bases. CDR3 amino acids: CASSDRTGGNQPQHF. The DNA for the CDR3 is TGTGCCAGCAGTGACCGGACAGGGGGAAATCAGCCCCAGCATTTT.

This clone is a singleton in its sample. The chain is built from TRBV28 and TRBJ2-2; 7 nucleotides line up with TRBD1. Germline loops: CDR1 MDHEN, CDR2 SYDVKM. V shed 6 bases, J shed 0 bases, and the junction held 4 bases outside the gene matches. The length of the CDR3 is 15 residues. The CDR3 reads CASRYGQANTGELFF. The CDR3 DNA is TGTGCCAGCAGATACGGACAGGCGAACACCGGGGAGCTGTTTTTT.

The chain carries TRBV7-9 and TRBJ2-3, with D unclear. Germline lookup yields CDR1 SEHNR and CDR2 FQNEAQ (reference sequence). V was clipped by 4 bases and J by 6 bases, with 11 bases between them. This CDR3 is built from 13 residues. CDR3 nucleotides: TGTGCCAGCAGCTCTAAAGCTGCGGATACGCAGTATTTT. This encodes CASSSKAADTQYF.

The chain combines TRBV28 with TRBJ2-7, with 8 bases that match TRBD2. The CDR3 consists of 16 residues. The J segment lost 0 bases and the V segment lost 5 bases, leaving 9 bases of the junction unmatched. CDR1 is MDHEN and CDR2 is SYDVKM in the germline V gene. CDR3 nucleotide sequence: TGTGCCAGCAGTCCCATACTAGCGGCTGTCTCCTACGAGCAGTACTTC. Translating it yields CASSPILAAVSYEQYF.

The chain carries TRBV5-1 and TRBJ1-2; D unclear. The CDR3 covers 12 residues. Germline loops: CDR1 SGHRS, CDR2 YFSETQ. Trimming removed 5 bases from V and 0 bases from J, with 5 bases in between. The CDR3 sequence: CASRPANYGYTF. The CDR3 region has the DNA TGCGCCAGCAGGCCGGCTAACTATGGCTACACCTTC.

This clone was counted between two and nine times. This chain links TRBV4-1 with TRBJ2-3; D unresolved. Trimming pared 3 bases from V and 5 bases from J, leaving 9 bases between. Germline assignment: CDR1 MGHRA and CDR2 YSYEKL. CDR3 length: 13 residues. The CDR3 nucleotides read TGCGCCAGCAGCCAGATCGGCGGAGATACGCAGTATTTT. Its translation is CASSQIGGDTQYF.

V is TRBV28 and J is TRBJ1-5, with 8 bases identical to TRBD1. CDR3 length equals 18 residues. The germline gives CDR1 MDHEN, CDR2 SYDVKM. The ends lost 2 bases at V and 7 bases at J; junction bases unmatched: 16. CDR3 amino acids: CASSLLFSDREVGQPQHF. Here the CDR3 DNA reads TGTGCCAGCAGTTTACTCTTTTCGGACAGGGAGGTCGGCCAGCCCCAGCATTTT.

V gene TRBV6-5 combines with J gene TRBJ2-1; TRBD1 matches 9 bases. This CDR3 contains 15 residues. CDR1 is MNHEY and CDR2 is SVGAGI in the germline V gene. V trimming: 6 bases; J trimming: 5 bases; junction bases outside the gene matches: 8. CDR3 DNA: TGTGCCAGCAGGGAACCGGGACAGGGCCACAATGAGCAGTTCTTC. Translated: CASREPGQGHNEQFF.

Turning to this clone: At one boundary the junction diverges from the germline segment, which might be a read error. The chain couples TRBV5-1 to TRBJ1-6, with 8 nucleotides matching TRBD1. The CDR3 spans 14 residues. Germline V gene data show CDR1 as SGHRS and CDR2 as YFSETQ. The chain's CDR3 is CASSPDRVSSPLNF. The CDR3 nucleotides read TGCGCCAGCAGCCCGGACAGGGTTTCTTCACCCCTCAACTTT.

V usage is TRBV5-1 and J usage is TRBJ2-7, with 10 bases aligning to TRBD2. The CDR3 is 15 residues long. Germline loops: CDR1 SGHRS, CDR2 YFSETQ. The J segment lost 6 bases and the V segment lost 4 bases, leaving 10 bases of the junction unmatched. The CDR3 bases are TGCGCCAGCAGCCCTAGTCTAGCGGGAGAAAGCGAGCAGTACTTC. It yields the protein CASSPSLAGESEQYF.